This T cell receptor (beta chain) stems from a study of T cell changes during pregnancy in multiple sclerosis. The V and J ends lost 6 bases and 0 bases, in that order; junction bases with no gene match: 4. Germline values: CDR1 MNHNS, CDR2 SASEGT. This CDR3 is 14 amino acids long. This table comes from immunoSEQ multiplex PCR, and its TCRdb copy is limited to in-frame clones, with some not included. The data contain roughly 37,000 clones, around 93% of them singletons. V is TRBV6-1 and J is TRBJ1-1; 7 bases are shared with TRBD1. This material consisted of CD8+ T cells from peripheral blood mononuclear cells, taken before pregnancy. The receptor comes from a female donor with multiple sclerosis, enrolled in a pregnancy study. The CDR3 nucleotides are TGTGCCAGCAGCGCGGACAGGTTGAACACTGAAGCTTTCTTT. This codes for CASSADRLNTEAFF.